A selection of T cell receptor beta chains follows, all from one sample in a study of CD8 T cells in ankylosing spondylitis. TCRdb re-called the 5' RACE reads through MiXCR, storing one row per CDR3 protein. This sample carries 330,000 or so distinct CDR3 sequences, roughly 8% of them seen once, and the ten largest clones take less than 15%. The sample taken for sequencing was blood, either unsorted or a sorted T cell fraction (not recorded which). These receptors were collected from a male donor with ankylosing spondylitis. Each CDR3 is given with its conserved first and last residue. A D gene is named only where the DNA matches it firmly. Not all rows give a size; the values are once, few, many and, for expanded clones, a class.

TRBJ1-5 TRBV20-1 TRBD1 few 13 CSAPGQEGQPQHF TGCAGTGCCCCTGGACAGGAAGGCCAGCCCCAGCATTTT
TRBJ2-2 TRBV5-1 TRBD1 many 15 CASSRGTGDFGELFF TGCGCCAGCAGCAGAGGGACAGGGGATTTCGGGGAGCTGTTTTTT
TRBJ2-3 TRBV12-3/TRBV12-4 TRBD2 many 14 CASHSGRSTDTQYF TGTGCCAGCCACAGCGGGAGGAGCACAGATACGCAGTATTTT
TRBJ2-5 TRBV20-1 NA NA 13 CSATRGLQETQYF TGCAGTGCTACGCGGGGGCTCCAAGAGACCCAGTACTTC
TRBJ2-3 TRBV12-3/TRBV12-4 NA few 15 CASSPSEDGTDTQYF TGTGCCAGCAGCCCCTCAGAGGATGGCACAGATACGCAGTATTTT
TRBJ2-5 TRBV11-1 TRBD2 few 16 CASSSQTSGRQGTQYF TGTGCCAGCAGCTCTCAGACTAGCGGAAGACAGGGGACCCAGTACTTC
TRBJ2-1 TRBV2 NA many 14 CASTLAPHYNEQFF TGTGCCAGCACCTTAGCACCTCACTACAATGAGCAGTTCTTC
TRBJ2-2 TRBV6-1 NA few 11 CASRGEGELFF TGTGCCAGCAGAGGGGAGGGGGAGCTGTTTTTT
TRBJ2-5 TRBV20-1 NA NA 14 CSAREGRGQETQYF TGCAGTGCTAGAGAAGGGCGGGGTCAAGAGACCCAGTACTTC
TRBJ2-1 TRBV20-1 NA few 15 CSARGWIAAYNEQFF TGCAGTGCTAGAGGCTGGATAGCGGCTTACAATGAGCAGTTCTTC
TRBJ2-1 TRBV29-1 TRBD2 many 14 CSVEVLAGPSAQFF TGCAGCGTTGAGGTACTAGCGGGTCCCTCGGCGCAGTTCTTC
TRBJ2-5 TRBV7-2 NA few 14 CASSPGLTFETQYF TGTGCCAGCAGCCCCGGGCTCACTTTCGAGACCCAGTACTTC
TRBJ1-5 TRBV4-1 TRBD1 NA 15 CASSHGTGRFQPQHF TGCGCCAGCAGCCATGGGACAGGGAGGTTTCAGCCCCAGCATTTT
TRBJ2-3 TRBV5-1 NA NA 15 CASSNRPQVGDTQYF TGCGCCAGCAGCAACCGGCCCCAAGTAGGCGATACGCAGTATTTT
TRBJ2-1 TRBV4-3 NA NA 13 CASSQDFGSTLFF TGCGCCAGCAGCCAAGATTTCGGCTCAACGTTGTTCTTC
TRBJ2-2 TRBV2 NA NA 15 CASSELQGGTGELFF TGTGCCAGCAGCGAATTACAGGGCGGGACCGGGGAGCTGTTTTTT
TRBJ2-2 TRBV18 TRBD2 NA 16 CASSRELAGRSGELFF TGTGCCAGCTCACGAGAACTAGCGGGACGGTCCGGGGAGCTGTTTTTT
TRBJ2-5 TRBV18 NA NA 12 CASSPPDETQYF TGTGCCAGCTCACCACCGGACGAGACCCAGTACTTC
TRBJ2-5 TRBV11-1 NA NA 13 CASEGDYQETQYF TGTGCCAGCGAAGGGGACTACCAAGAGACCCAGTACTTC
TRBJ1-5 TRBV12-3/TRBV12-4 NA few 15 CASSLTGTWNQPQHF TGTGCCAGCAGTTTAACGGGTACTTGGAATCAGCCCCAGCATTTT
TRBJ2-7 TRBV7-9 NA NA 14 CASSPRLGSYEQYF TGTGCCAGCAGCCCTAGACTAGGATCCTACGAGCAGTACTTC
TRBJ2-7 TRBV6-2/TRBV6-3 TRBD1 few 15 CASSTPDRGPYEQYF TGTGCCAGCAGTACCCCTGACAGGGGGCCCTACGAGCAGTACTTC